The 13 T cell receptor beta chains in this list originate from one sample, sequenced in a study of T cell changes during pregnancy in multiple sclerosis. Clones were read by immunoSEQ multiplex PCR, and TCRdb kept only the in-frame ones, dropping some. Among around 100,000 clones, 85% to 95% were seen once, and the ten largest hold 1% to 1.5%. The specimen was peripheral blood, collected in the second trimester of pregnancy. Source of these receptors: a female donor with multiple sclerosis, enrolled in a pregnancy study.

The rearrangement uses TRBV5-5 and TRBJ2-7; 7 positions match TRBD2. Germline V lookup: CDR1 SGHKS, CDR2 YYEKEE (reference sequence). The trim removed 0 bases at V and 4 bases at J, leaving 7 bases unmatched. The CDR3 length is 15 residues. In nucleotides, the CDR3 is TGTGCCAGCAGCTTGGAGGCGGGAGAGGGTTACGAGCAGTACTTC. Translating it yields CASSLEAGEGYEQYF.

V gene TRBV7-6 combines with J gene TRBJ1-2, with D maybe TRBD1 (5 bases). V was clipped by 3 bases and J by 1 base, with 6 bases between them. The CDR3 length is 13 residues. Germline V lookup: CDR1 SGHVS, CDR2 FNYEAQ. The CDR3 region has the DNA TGTGCCAGCAGCTTGGGGGGTAACTATGGCTACACCTTC. Amino acids: CASSLGGNYGYTF.

The chain recombines TRBV5-8 with TRBJ2-7; the D is unclear. Germline V CDR1 and CDR2: SGHTS, YDEGEE. Trimming removed 5 bases at V and 4 bases at J, with 22 bases between. The CDR3 consists of 16 residues. CDR3 nucleotide sequence: TGTGCCAGCAGGCCCCCCATAGAACCCCTCCCTTACGAGCAGTACTTC. It yields the protein CASRPPIEPLPYEQYF.

V gene TRBV11-2 combines with J gene TRBJ2-1, with D possibly matching TRBD1 (5 bases). Germline V gene sequence: CDR1 SGHAT, CDR2 FQNNGV. The CDR3 spans 17 residues. The ends were cut back, 3 bases at V and 2 bases at J, with 17 bases in the middle. This chain's CDR3 is CASSLDTSQSPYNEQFF. In DNA form, the CDR3 reads TGTGCCAGCAGCTTGGACACATCCCAAAGTCCCTACAATGAGCAGTTCTTC.

V and J are TRBV19 and TRBJ1-3; no clear D. This CDR3 is 14 amino acids long. Trimming pared 9 bases from V and 2 bases from J, leaving 14 bases between. CDR1 and CDR2 (germline): LNHDA, SQIVND (reference sequence). For the CDR3, the DNA is TGTGCCAGCCTGGACTGGGGTCCTGGAAACACCATATATTTT. It specifies CASLDWGPGNTIYF.

The chain employs TRBV10-3 and TRBJ2-2; a possible D gene is TRBD1 (6 bases). V was clipped by 7 bases and J by 5 bases, with 14 bases between them. The CDR3 contains 14 residues. Germline loops: CDR1 ENHRY, CDR2 SYGVKD. The CDR3 loop is CAITETGLTGELFF. The CDR3 DNA reads as TGTGCCATCACTGAAACAGGGTTGACCGGGGAGCTGTTTTTT.

The chain employs TRBV19 and TRBJ1-5; 7 bases are a match to TRBD1. CDR1 is LNHDA, CDR2 SQIVND, per germline (reference sequence). With V trimmed by 4 bases and J by 5 bases, 8 bases remained unmatched. The CDR3 has 15 residues. This CDR3 reads CASSTSTGWHQPQHF. CDR3 DNA: TGTGCCAGTAGTACCTCGACAGGGTGGCATCAGCCCCAGCATTTT.

The chain has TRBV28 and TRBJ2-1; weak D call: TRBD1 (6 bases). V was cut by 2 bases and J by 3 bases, with 14 bases left in between. Germline values: CDR1 MDHEN, CDR2 SYDVKM. The CDR3 consists of 16 residues. CDR3 sequence: CASSLGTPGLYNEQFF. The DNA for the CDR3 is TGTGCCAGCAGTTTAGGGACACCAGGACTCTACAATGAGCAGTTCTTC.

J is TRBJ2-4 and V is TRBV5-1; 7 bases fit TRBD1. The CDR3 is 14 amino acids. Germline V gene lookup returns CDR1 SGHRS and CDR2 YFSETQ. V shed 4 bases, J shed 6 bases, and the junction held 7 bases outside the gene matches. CDR3 sequence (DNA): TGCGCCAGCAGCCCTTCTGACAGGGCAAACATTCAGTACTTC. Its translation: CASSPSDRANIQYF. The full variable domain, with the rest looked up from reference TRBV5-1 and TRBJ2-4, is KAGVTQTPRYLIKTRGQQVTLSCSPISGHRSVSWYQQTPGQGLQFLFEYFSETQRNKGNFPGRFSGRQFSNSRSEMNVSTLELGDSALYLCASSPSDRANIQYFGAGTRLSVL.

The gene calls are TRBV4-2 and TRBJ2-3, with 7 positions matching TRBD1. This CDR3 has 14 amino acids. J was trimmed by 4 bases and V by 5 bases; bases with no gene match: 6. Germline CDR1 reads LGHNA; CDR2 reads YNFKEQ. CDR3 residues: CASSSRGGPDTQYF. The CDR3 DNA is TGTGCCAGCAGCTCCCGAGGGGGCCCAGATACGCAGTATTTT.

This sequence joins TRBV9 and TRBJ2-5, with 7 bases that match TRBD2. CDR3 length: 14 residues. V dropped 2 bases and J dropped 6; count of bases not matched to a gene: 7. The germline gives CDR1 SGDLS, CDR2 YYNGEE. CDR3 in amino acids: CASSVSGAGKTQYF. The DNA for the CDR3 is TGTGCCAGCAGCGTCAGCGGGGCCGGGAAGACCCAGTACTTC.

The count of this clone is one. The V call is TRBV7-2, the J call TRBJ2-3, with D possibly being TRBD2 (5 bases). The CDR3 covers 15 residues. Germline V lookup: CDR1 SGHTA, CDR2 FQGNSA. Trimming left V 5 bases short and J 3 bases short, with 15 bases between. The CDR3 nucleotides read TGTGCCAGCAGCGAAGACGGGATTTCGACAGATACGCAGTATTTT. Translated, it gives CASSEDGISTDTQYF.

The rearrangement joins TRBV9 to TRBJ2-7; 13 bases align to TRBD2. The CDR3 is 15 residues long. V lost 0 bases and J lost 3; bases outside the gene matches: 0. Germline-derived CDR1 and CDR2 are SGDLS and YYNGEE. CDR3 in DNA: TGTGCCAGCAGCGTAGGGACTAGCGGGGGCTACGAGCAGTACTTC. Its protein product is CASSVGTSGGYEQYF.